Listed here are 26 T cell receptor beta chains from one sample, sequenced in a study of metastatic and nonmetastatic thyroid tumors. All patients were untreated before thyroid surgery. Using MiXCR, TCRdb re-called clones from the PCR reads. Counted here are about 28,000 clones, around a quarter occurring once; the ten biggest clones make up more than 2%. Sequenced: blood. These receptors were collected from a female donor with papillary thyroid cancer or a benign thyroid nodule (not recorded which). Some clones in this sample may be carry-over from other donors' samples.

The chain joins TRBV6-1 to TRBJ1-2; 8 bases map to TRBD1. The CDR3 runs 17 residues. Germline trimming cut 1 base from V and 7 bases from J; bases unmatched to any gene: 14. Germline CDR1 reads MNHNS; CDR2 reads SASEGT. CDR3 protein: CASSEVSGTGLLRGYTF. The CDR3 DNA follows: TGTGCCAGCAGTGAAGTGTCCGGGACAGGTCTTCTTCGTGGCTACACCTTC.

In this sample, this clone turned up many times. This chain joins TRBV3-1 and TRBJ2-7; no clear D. V gave up 1 base and J gave up 3 bases, with 10 bases separating them. The CDR3 contains 14 residues. Germline V CDR1 and CDR2: LGHDT, YNNKEL (reference sequence). This CDR3 is CASSQARVYYEQYF. Written as DNA, the CDR3 is TGTGCCAGCAGCCAAGCCCGGGTGTACTACGAGCAGTACTTC.

This chain links TRBV6-2 or TRBV6-3 with TRBJ1-2, with D perhaps matching TRBD1 (5 bases). CDR1 and CDR2 (germline): MNHEY, SVGEGT. The CDR3 sequence is 16 residues long. Trimming shortened V by 0 bases and J by 8 bases, and 19 bases separated the two germline ends. CDR3 loop: CASSYSGHHLGGGYTF. The CDR3 DNA sequence: TGTGCCAGCAGTTACTCAGGACACCACCTTGGTGGAGGCTACACCTTC.

Ten or more counts support this clone. The chain combines TRBV30 with TRBJ2-3; the D is unclear. The CDR3 is made up of 11 amino acids. The V end lost 3 bases, the J end lost 6 bases, and 7 bases lay between the germline ends. Germline V lookup: CDR1 GTSNPN, CDR2 SVGIG (reference sequence). The CDR3 sequence: CAWSTQDTQYF. The CDR3 nucleotides read TGTGCCTGGAGCACCCAGGATACGCAGTATTTT.

This clone was detected many times. V is TRBV6-1 and J is TRBJ2-7; 9 positions agree with TRBD2. CDR1 and CDR2 from the germline V gene are MNHNS and SASEGT. The CDR3 extends over 15 amino acids. Unmatched junction bases numbered 7, after V lost 5 bases and J lost 2 bases. Here the CDR3 DNA reads TGTGCCAGCAGTTATACGACTAGCGGAGCCTACGAGCAGTACTTC. Translation gives CASSYTTSGAYEQYF.

This clone was found many times. V usage is TRBV27 and J usage is TRBJ1-1; TRBD1 matches 7 bases. The V gene end was trimmed by 3 bases and the J gene end by 3 bases; junction bases not matched to a gene: 4. Germline CDR1 is MNHEY and CDR2 is SMNVEV (reference sequence). The CDR3 runs to 14 residues. CDR3 amino acids: CASSFTGEDTEAFF. The CDR3 coding sequence is TGTGCCAGCAGTTTTACAGGGGAGGACACTGAAGCTTTCTTT.

Notes on this clone: A much larger clone sits a single nucleotide away, making a read error possible. The V call is TRBV16, the J call TRBJ2-5; no firm D call. Germline V CDR1 and CDR2: KGHSY, FQNENV. The CDR3 loop spans 14 amino acids. The CDR3, as DNA: TGTGCCAGCAGCCAATTGCACTCCCAAGGGACCCAGTACTTC. It is translated as CASSQLHSQGTQYF.

A note on this clone: An end of the junction does not agree with germline; a read error may underlie this. V gene TRBV27 combines with J gene TRBJ2-1; unclear D gene. CDR1 MNHEY and CDR2 SMNVEV come from the germline V gene (reference sequence). The CDR3 consists of 15 residues. The CDR3 is CASSKAETSYKEQFF. The DNA for the CDR3 is TGTGCCAGCAGTAAGGCAGAGACCTCGTACAAAGAGCAGTTCTTC.

The table lists this clone with many counts. The chain employs TRBV7-8 and TRBJ1-1, with D uncertain. The CDR3 extends over 13 amino acids. The V gene lost 2 bases and the J gene lost 3 bases, with 7 bases spanning the gap. From germline, CDR1 is SGHVS and CDR2 FQNEAQ. CDR3 sequence (DNA): TGTGCCAGCAGCTTACTGGAGGACACTGAAGCTTTCTTT. Its protein product is CASSLLEDTEAFF.

The V gene is TRBV3-1, the J gene TRBJ2-3, with 8 bases aligning to TRBD2. V lost 2 bases to trimming and J lost 2 bases; unmatched junction nucleotides: 6. The CDR3 length is 16 residues. Germline CDR1 LGHDT, CDR2 YNNKEL (reference sequence). The CDR3 region is CASSQSSGSYTDTQYF. The CDR3 DNA reads as TGTGCCAGCAGCCAATCTAGCGGGTCCTACACAGATACGCAGTATTTT.

This clone has ten or more counts. The CDR3 region is CASSLGIYEQYF. The CDR3 nucleotides read TGTGCCAGCAGCTTGGGTATCTACGAGCAGTACTTC. The rearrangement links TRBV5-5 to TRBJ2-7; D is unclear. Germline V gene lookup returns CDR1 SGHKS and CDR2 YYEKEE (reference sequence). V was trimmed by 0 bases and J by 3 bases, leaving 4 bases between them. This CDR3 region has 12 residues.

Ten or more counts support this clone. The rearrangement uses TRBV29-1 and TRBJ2-5; 9 bases match TRBD2. Germline V CDR1 and CDR2: SQVTM, ANQGSEA. Trimming removed 5 bases from V and 3 bases from J; junction bases left unmatched: 4. This CDR3 has 13 amino acids. The chain's CDR3 is CSVIASGEETQYF. CDR3 in DNA: TGCAGCGTTATAGCTAGCGGGGAAGAGACCCAGTACTTC.

By proportion, this clone is medium-sized. The V gene is TRBV7-2, the J gene TRBJ2-7; 7 bases agree with TRBD2. Germline lookup yields CDR1 SGHTA and CDR2 FQGNSA. The CDR3 is made up of 15 amino acids. With 5 bases clipped from V and 3 bases from J, the junction kept 10 bases outside the gene matches. CDR3 loop: CASSGPLADYYEQYF. The CDR3 coding sequence is TGTGCCAGCAGCGGACCGCTAGCGGATTACTACGAGCAGTACTTC.

This clone was observed at least ten times. V gene TRBV7-2 combines with J gene TRBJ1-5, with TRBD1 matching 9 bases. Trimming at V came to 5 bases and at J to 5 bases, leaving 4 bases not matched to a gene. The CDR3 length is 14 residues. Germline V gene sequence: CDR1 SGHTA, CDR2 FQGNSA. The CDR3 region has the DNA TGTGCCAGCAGCCTACAGGGGGCGCATCAGCCCCAGCATTTT. Its translation is CASSLQGAHQPQHF.

This clone appeared a few times. The V and J genes are TRBV12-3 or TRBV12-4 and TRBJ2-3; D not certain. The CDR3 is 14 residues long. The germline V and J ends were trimmed by 7 bases and 10 bases, with 21 bases remaining between them. CDR3 nucleotides: TGTGCCAGCATCCTTTTAGTGACGCTAGTGGCGCAGTATTTT. Protein: CASILLVTLVAQYF.

The genes are TRBV27 and TRBJ2-3; D is ambiguous. Germline CDR1 and CDR2: MNHEY and SMNVEV (reference sequence). CDR3 size: 16 residues. Trimming took 2 bases from V and 1 from J, leaving 13 bases between them. The CDR3 sequence is CASSLVSCARTDTQYF. CDR3 sequence (DNA): TGTGCCAGCAGTTTAGTGAGTTGTGCCCGCACAGATACGCAGTATTTT.

The chain carries TRBV6-2 or TRBV6-3 and TRBJ1-5; D is unresolved. Trimming stripped 2 bases from V and 3 bases from J, with 5 bases between. This CDR3 is built from 13 residues. Germline V lookup: CDR1 MNHEY, CDR2 SVGEGT. As DNA, the CDR3 is TGTGCCAGCAGTTACACAGACAATCAGCCCCAGCATTTT. This gives the protein CASSYTDNQPQHF.

This clone has at least ten counts. The CDR3 region is CATSDPSPDTQYF. The CDR3 DNA follows: TGTGCCACCAGTGACCCGTCCCCAGATACGCAGTATTTT. The rearrangement links TRBV24-1 to TRBJ2-3; the D is unclear. This CDR3 has 13 amino acids. V lost 4 bases to trimming and J lost 4 bases, with 8 bases between them. The V gene's germline CDR1 is KGHDR and CDR2 SFDVKD.

This clone rates as medium-sized (0.01 to 0.1%). The chain recombines TRBV5-1 with TRBJ2-7, with TRBD1 matching over 7 bases. With V trimmed by 6 bases and J by 4 bases, 13 bases remained unmatched. The CDR3 runs 15 residues. Germline lookup yields CDR1 SGHRS and CDR2 YFSETQ. The CDR3 region is CASKNGRTGLYEQYF. Written as DNA, the CDR3 is TGCGCCAGCAAAAATGGCCGGACAGGACTTTACGAGCAGTACTTC.

Note on this clone: A much larger clone differs by one base, so this may be a read error. The V call is TRBV11-1, the J call TRBJ2-3; the D gene is possibly TRBD2 (5 bases). The CDR3 runs 16 residues. Germline V gene data show CDR1 as SGHAT and CDR2 as FQDESV (reference sequence). CDR3 coding DNA: TGTGCCAGCAACTTAGTAACAGTGGGAGTGACAGATACGCAGTATTTT. Protein product: CASNLVTVGVTDTQYF.

The table lists this clone with many counts. This chain connects TRBV3-1 to TRBJ1-1; TRBD1 is a possible D gene (6 bases). Germline V gives CDR1 LGHDT, CDR2 YNNKEL (reference sequence). Trimming shortened V by 5 bases and J by 4 bases, and 14 bases separated the two germline ends. The CDR3 has 14 amino acids. The CDR3 DNA reads as TGTGCCAGCAGCGGTAATCAGGGGAGCACTGAAGCTTTCTTT. Its protein product is CASSGNQGSTEAFF. The full variable domain, with the rest looked up from reference TRBV3-1 and TRBJ1-1, is DTAVSQTPKYLVTQMGNDKSIKCEQNLGHDTMYWYKQDSKKFLKIMFSYNNKELIINETVPNRFSPKSPDKAHLNLHINSLELGDSAVYFCASSGNQGSTEAFFGQGTRLTVV.

Remarks on this clone: One end of the junction does not line up with germline, which may come from a read error. The rearrangement links TRBV6-8 to TRBJ1-1, with TRBD1 matching over 7 bases. The CDR3 covers 18 residues. CDR1 and CDR2 (germline): MNHGY, SAAAGT. The CDR3 region is CTSIYGGVQTGSNTEAFF. CDR3 coding DNA: TGTACCAGCATTTACGGAGGGGTTCAGACAGGGTCGAACACTGAAGCTTTCTTT.

Many counts were recorded for this clone. V gene TRBV7-6 combines with J gene TRBJ2-3, with 8 bases aligning to TRBD1. The V gene's germline CDR1 is SGHVS and CDR2 FNYEAQ. The CDR3 totals 13 residues. Trimming removed 8 bases from V and 5 bases from J; junction bases left unmatched: 6. The CDR3 spells CASGRGLGDTQYF. CDR3 nucleotides: TGTGCCAGCGGCAGGGGGCTTGGAGATACGCAGTATTTT. Full variable domain (missing parts from reference TRBV7-6 and TRBJ2-3): GAGVSQSPRYKVTKRGQDVALRCDPISGHVSLYWYRQALGQGPEFLTYFNYEAQQDKSGLPNDRFSAERPEGSISTLTIQRTEQRDSAMYRCASGRGLGDTQYFGPGTRLTVL.

This clone has at least ten counts. The chain uses TRBV12-5 and TRBJ1-6; D is uncertain. The CDR3 loop spans 14 amino acids. V gave up 5 bases and J gave up 7 bases, with 12 bases separating them. Germline V gives CDR1 LGHNT, CDR2 FRNRAP. The CDR3 sequence is CASGLWTQNSPLHF. The DNA for the CDR3 is TGTGCTAGTGGTCTCTGGACGCAGAATTCACCCCTCCACTTT.

This clone was seen at least ten times. The CDR3 bases are TGTGCCAGCGGATCCTCTGGGGCCTCTGGGGCCAACGTCCTGACTTTC. Residues: CASGSSGASGANVLTF. The chain has TRBV27 and TRBJ2-6, with D perhaps TRBD1 (5 bases). Trimming took off 8 bases at V and 0 bases at J, with 14 bases between the two ends. Germline V gene data show CDR1 as MNHEY and CDR2 as SMNVEV (reference sequence). The CDR3 contains 16 residues.

A word on this clone: A read error may be the cause here, since a much bigger clone is one base away. Here the CDR3 reads CASSLIQGVETQYF. The CDR3 DNA is TGCGCCAGCAGCCTGATACAGGGAGTGGAGACCCAGTACTTC. The rearrangement links TRBV4-1 to TRBJ2-5; tentative D call: TRBD1 (6 bases). CDR3 size: 14 residues. V was cut by 4 bases and J by 5 bases, with 14 bases left in between. Germline assignment: CDR1 MGHRA and CDR2 YSYEKL.